The rows below give T cell receptor beta chains drawn from one sample of a study of blood T cell repertoires in COVID-19. TCRdb keeps only in-frame clones here, not all; method: immunoSEQ multiplex PCR. The data show hundreds of thousands of clones, roughly 85% seen once. The sample taken for sequencing was peripheral blood. The receptors come from a woman in her 30s with active or convalescent COVID-19. CDR3s include the opening cysteine and the closing phenylalanine or tryptophan. Clone sizes are given selectively: once, few, many, or a class where the clone is expanded.

abundance,j_gene,v_gene,CDR3aa
-,TRBJ2-2,TRBV29-1,CSVRTATTGELFF
-,TRBJ2-1,TRBV6-5,CASSYSTQRGEQFF
-,TRBJ1-1,TRBV5-1,CASSLKRPGQGDTEAFF
once,TRBJ1-2,TRBV5-1,CASTPGQANYGYTF
-,TRBJ2-1,TRBV19,CASSMTPSYNEQFF
-,TRBJ2-5,TRBV2,CASSDPQGAGETQYF
-,TRBJ1-2,TRBV15,CATSRASDYGYTF
-,TRBJ1-2,TRBV29-1,CSVAQNYGYTF
-,TRBJ1-1,TRBV2,CASSPTGETEAFF
-,TRBJ1-2,TRBV21-1,CASSKVNAGQGADYGYTF
-,TRBJ2-1,TRBV12-3/TRBV12-4,CASSPRDEQFF
-,TRBJ2-7,TRBV2,CASSEGTGSTEQYF
-,TRBJ1-6,TRBV11-2,CASSFGQGGSPLHF
-,TRBJ1-1,TRBV18,CASSPQSARLTEAFF
-,TRBJ1-2,TRBV4-1,CASSQGLNYGYTF
-,TRBJ1-4,TRBV6-5,CASRRGNEKLFF
once,TRBJ2-7,TRBV6-5,CASSYRGRESYEQYF
-,TRBJ1-5,TRBV7-2,CASSSRWTGDQPQHF
-,TRBJ2-7,TRBV25-1,CASSPGQGFSYEQYF
-,TRBJ2-1,TRBV18,CASSPAASNEQFF
-,TRBJ2-7,TRBV15,CATSSRQVHEQYF
-,TRBJ1-1,TRBV19,CASSTTKGAKNTEAFF
-,TRBJ1-3,TRBV10-3,CAVTGSDSGNTIYF
-,TRBJ2-2,TRBV10-1,CASSEELLDRNTGELFF
-,TRBJ2-3,TRBV24-1,CATSLRGTDTQYF
-,TRBJ2-1,TRBV6-5,CASNAGGYYNEQFF
-,TRBJ2-1,TRBV5-1,CASSPSLVNEQFF
-,TRBJ2-3,TRBV10-2,CASTASGGPGDTQYF
-,TRBJ2-7,TRBV7-9,CASSLRTGAYEQYF
-,TRBJ2-1,TRBV19,CASSQGGSYNEQFF
-,TRBJ1-1,TRBV11-2,CASSLWANTEAFF
-,TRBJ1-1,TRBV7-9,CASSPRGAPEAFF
-,TRBJ2-7,TRBV4-1,CASSQTRQAGYEQYF
-,TRBJ2-5,TRBV10-3,CAISETSGLQETQYF
once,TRBJ2-1,TRBV5-5,CASSHSGTPNNEQFF
few,TRBJ2-5,TRBV11-2,CASSHQETQYF
-,TRBJ2-5,TRBV18,CASSPLSGGPQETQYF
-,TRBJ2-2,TRBV25-1,CASSGGESGELFF
-,TRBJ1-1,TRBV6-5,CASGGGFLNTEAFF
-,TRBJ2-3,TRBV29-1,CSVGQGSTDTQYF
-,TRBJ2-3,TRBV3-1/TRBV3-2,CASSQALVADTQYF
-,TRBJ1-1,TRBV27,CASYNRQGQDTEAFF
-,TRBJ1-5,TRBV27,CASSLFSPGGNNQPQHF
once,TRBJ1-6,TRBV14,CASSPLGRGINSPLHF
-,TRBJ1-2,TRBV6-1,CASSDEGGVAYGYTF